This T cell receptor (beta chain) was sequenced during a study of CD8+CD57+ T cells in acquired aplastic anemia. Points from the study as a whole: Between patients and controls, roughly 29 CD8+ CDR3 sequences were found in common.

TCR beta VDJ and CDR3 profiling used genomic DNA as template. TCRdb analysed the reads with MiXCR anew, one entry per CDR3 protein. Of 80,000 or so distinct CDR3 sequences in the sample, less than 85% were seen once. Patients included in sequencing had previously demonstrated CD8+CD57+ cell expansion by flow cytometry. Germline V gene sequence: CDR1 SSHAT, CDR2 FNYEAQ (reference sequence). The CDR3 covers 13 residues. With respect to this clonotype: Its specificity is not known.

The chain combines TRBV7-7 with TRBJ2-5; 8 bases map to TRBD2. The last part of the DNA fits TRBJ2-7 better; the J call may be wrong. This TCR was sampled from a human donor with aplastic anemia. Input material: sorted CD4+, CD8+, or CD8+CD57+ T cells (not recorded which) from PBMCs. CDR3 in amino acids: CASSSREGGEQYF. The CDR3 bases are TGTGCCAGCAGCTCCCGGGAGGGGGGCGAGCAGTACTTC.